The subject of this entry is one T cell receptor beta chain. What it binds is unknown. This CDR3 has 16 residues. The germline gives CDR1 KGHSH, CDR2 LQKENI. Trimming removed 6 bases at V and 1 base at J, with 18 bases between. TCRdb keeps only in-frame clones here, not all; method: immunoSEQ multiplex PCR. The repertoire holds some 26,000 clones, with roughly 90% as singletons. The data derive from a study of T cells in localized non-small cell lung cancer. Study-level findings and limits: Uninvolved adjacent lung showed peak T cell clonality, exceeding tumor. Adjacent lung had a median roughly 60 of the 100 largest tumor clones.

The V gene is TRBV18, the J gene TRBJ1-1; D might be TRBD1 (6 bases). This sequence originates from a woman aged 18-50 years with stage I lung adenocarcinoma. Sequences were derived from peripheral blood, sampled before any cancer treatment. CDR3 nucleotide sequence: TGTGCCAGCTCGCGCGACCCAAGGGGGGCGAACACTGAAGCTTTCTTT. This sequence encodes CASSRDPRGANTEAFF.